This T cell receptor beta chain was retrieved from a study of T cell repertoires in cytomegalovirus infection. Study context: Shared public TCR beta signatures pointed to both CMV infection and a matching HLA type. General observations from the study: The study found HLA-C-restricted CMV-specific TCR beta clonotypes dominating the ex vivo response. There were carriers of CMV plus the relevant HLA, and cumulative public TCR beta family frequency identified them.

TCRdb reprocessed the reads via MiXCR and lists one record per CDR3 protein. In the table there are 200,000 to 300,000 distinct CDR3 sequences, more than 9% of which are singletons. CDR3 length: 14 amino acids. The germline V gene has CDR1 MNHNY and CDR2 SVGAGI (reference sequence). About this clonotype: Antigen specificity is unknown. A read error is possible here, since a much larger clone lies one base away.

Material: PBMCs. The sequence came from a human donor in good health (CMV status not recorded). Some clones in this sample may be carry-over from other donors' samples. The rearrangement joins TRBV6-6 to TRBJ2-7; D gene unclear. As DNA, the CDR3 is TGTGCCAGCGGTTACCCGGCGGAAAGCTACGAGCAGTACTTC. Its protein product is CASGYPAESYEQYF.